The TCR beta chain described here comes from a study of cytomegalovirus exposure and HLA in healthy donors. PCR used 60 Vbeta primers and 13 Jbeta primers. TCRdb's table, derived via immunoSEQ multiplex PCR, lists solely in-frame clones and lacks some. Among 100,000 or so clones listed, about four fifths were seen once. The germline V gene encodes CDR1 GTSNPN and CDR2 SVGIG (reference sequence). Trimming pared 4 bases from V and 8 bases from J, leaving 17 bases between. The CDR3 is 13 residues long. This TCR was recovered from a woman aged 40 to 49 in good health and CMV-seronegative. Material: PBMCs. The chain has TRBV30 and TRBJ1-2; perhaps TRBD1 as D (5 bases). The CDR3: CAWTRGQVGGYTF. The CDR3 DNA is TGTGCCTGGACTCGAGGACAAGTTGGCGGCTACACCTTC.